The rows below give T cell receptor beta chains drawn from one sample of a study of blood T cell repertoires in COVID-19. Repertoires were generated with immunoSEQ multiplex PCR, while TCRdb's copy carries only in-frame clones and drops some. The repertoire has around 150,000 clones, 70% to 80% of them found once; the top ten carry 10% to 11%. Sequencing was performed on peripheral blood. These TCRs come from a man between 60 and 75 years old who had recovered from COVID-19. Each CDR3 is given with its conserved first and last residue. Each record gives: V gene, clone size, D gene, CDR3 protein. The D gene is left open where the match is weak. Some rows have no size entry. The others give once, few or many, or a class for an expanded clone.

V gene: TRBV7-2
clone size: .
D gene: TRBD1
CDR3 protein: CASSPRLTGAQAKQFF

V gene: TRBV5-4
clone size: .
D gene: .
CDR3 protein: CASSFAREDGYTF

V gene: TRBV30
clone size: few
D gene: TRBD1
CDR3 protein: CAWRQQGAREKLFF

V gene: TRBV7-9
clone size: .
D gene: .
CDR3 protein: CASSFILTGNTIYF

V gene: TRBV19
clone size: .
D gene: .
CDR3 protein: CASSGQNYGYTF

V gene: TRBV28
clone size: .
D gene: TRBD1
CDR3 protein: CASSPLGIGGRQPQHF

V gene: TRBV5-6
clone size: medium-sized
D gene: .
CDR3 protein: CASSLDDGRTSGGYTF

V gene: TRBV5-5
clone size: .
D gene: TRBD1
CDR3 protein: CASSLEGQEVSPLHF

V gene: TRBV24-1
clone size: .
D gene: TRBD2
CDR3 protein: CATSDPSTSGRGIQETQYF

V gene: TRBV24-1
clone size: .
D gene: TRBD2
CDR3 protein: CATSDGSGGRDEQFF

V gene: TRBV4-1
clone size: many
D gene: TRBD1
CDR3 protein: CASSQDGTGDLSPLHF

V gene: TRBV2
clone size: .
D gene: TRBD1
CDR3 protein: CASSEGMGTGRNQPQHF

V gene: TRBV5-4
clone size: few
D gene: TRBD1
CDR3 protein: CASSLAGDRVYEQYF

V gene: TRBV4-1
clone size: few
D gene: TRBD1
CDR3 protein: CASSQGQIQGALREKLFF

V gene: TRBV6-5
clone size: .
D gene: TRBD1
CDR3 protein: CASRTGAWGNIQYF

V gene: TRBV28
clone size: few
D gene: TRBD1
CDR3 protein: CASNPTGTGVYEQFF

V gene: TRBV7-9
clone size: .
D gene: TRBD1
CDR3 protein: CASRNGQGVHEQYF

V gene: TRBV28
clone size: .
D gene: TRBD1
CDR3 protein: CASRRQGAYEQYF

V gene: TRBV28
clone size: .
D gene: TRBD1
CDR3 protein: CASSLGQGPYGYTF

V gene: TRBV5-1
clone size: .
D gene: .
CDR3 protein: CASSLGAGASTDTQYF

V gene: TRBV18
clone size: many
D gene: TRBD2
CDR3 protein: CASRGEADTQYF

V gene: TRBV4-3
clone size: .
D gene: .
CDR3 protein: CASSQDLFRAGANVLTF

V gene: TRBV19
clone size: .
D gene: .
CDR3 protein: CASSIGRGDTQYF

V gene: TRBV6-2/TRBV6-3
clone size: .
D gene: .
CDR3 protein: CASSYPRAGGNTIYF

V gene: TRBV30
clone size: .
D gene: TRBD1
CDR3 protein: CAWSPQMDRAGNQPQHF